Listed below are T cell receptor beta chains from one sample, sequenced in a study of CD8+ T cells in alopecia areata. TCRdb keeps only in-frame clones here, not all; method: immunoSEQ multiplex PCR. The sample yields more than 150,000 clones, around 60% seen once. Sequenced material: CD4+ T cells sorted from blood, taken at week 4, from a patient treated with tofacitinib. The source is a human donor with alopecia areata. Both conserved end residues are part of each CDR3. Fields, in order: J gene, V gene, clone size, D gene, CDR3 DNA, CDR3 protein. D genes are given only for firm matches. A row's size may be missing; if present it is once, few, many or a size class.

TRBJ1-6 TRBV13 . . TGTGCCAGCAGCTCCATCCAGCCCTCCATCGGATCCTATAATTCACCCCTCCACTTT CASSSIQPSIGSYNSPLHF
TRBJ2-7 TRBV5-1 . TRBD1 TGCGCCAGCAGCCTCGAGGGACAGGGCTCCTACGAGCAGTACTTC CASSLEGQGSYEQYF
TRBJ1-6 TRBV10-3 few TRBD1 TGTGCCATCAGTGAGTCGGGAGGGACAGGGATCTCACCCCTCCACTTT CAISESGGTGISPLHF
TRBJ2-7 TRBV15 few TRBD1 TGTGCCACCAGCAGAGATAGGGGGACAGCGTCCTACGAGCAGTACTTC CATSRDRGTASYEQYF
TRBJ1-4 TRBV29-1 few . TGCAGCGTTGGAGGGACCCTCGGGTGGAAACTGTTTTTT CSVGGTLGWKLFF
TRBJ1-1 TRBV29-1 . . TGCAGCGTTGAAGGACAGTTGAACACTGAAGCTTTCTTT CSVEGQLNTEAFF
TRBJ2-2 TRBV30 . . TGTGCCTGGGGACCCTTTCAGTCGGGGGAGCTGTTTTTT CAWGPFQSGELFF
TRBJ2-3 TRBV29-1 . TRBD2 TGCAGCGTTGATGGGGCTAGCGGGGGGGCCCAAGATACGCAGTATTTT CSVDGASGGAQDTQYF
TRBJ1-1 TRBV5-4 . . TGTGCCAGCAGCTTAGGGCAGATCAACACTGAAGCTTTCTTT CASSLGQINTEAFF
TRBJ2-7 TRBV18 few TRBD2 TGTGCCAGCTCGAAGATCCCGGGACTAGCGGGGGGATCCGAGCAGTACTTC CASSKIPGLAGGSEQYF
TRBJ1-1 TRBV27 . TRBD1 TGTGCCAGCATTGGAAGGACAGGGACTGAAGCTTTCTTT CASIGRTGTEAFF
TRBJ1-2 TRBV30 once . TGTGCCTGGAGTGATCGTCAGGCGGGAGCTAACTATGGCTACACCTTC CAWSDRQAGANYGYTF
TRBJ1-5 TRBV4-3 . . TGCGCCAGCAGCCAAGTTCGTTATAGCAATCAGCCCCAGCATTTT CASSQVRYSNQPQHF
TRBJ2-7 TRBV29-1 . TRBD1 TGCAGCGTTGCCCGGGACAGGGGTTATAACGAGCAGTACTTC CSVARDRGYNEQYF
TRBJ2-5 TRBV27 . . TGTGCCAGCAGGCAGCCCCAAGAGACCCAGTACTTC CASRQPQETQYF
TRBJ1-5 TRBV19 few TRBD1 TGTGCCAGTAGTCCCGGGACAGGATGGGGTCAGCCCCAGCATTTT CASSPGTGWGQPQHF
TRBJ2-7 TRBV27 . TRBD1 TGTGCCAGCAGTCCCGACCCGGGACAGGAGGTCTTACGAGAGCAGTACTTC CASSPDPGQEVLREQYF
TRBJ1-5 TRBV7-2 . . TGTGCCAGCAGCCGGGACACGAATAGCAATCAGCCCCAGCATTTT CASSRDTNSNQPQHF
TRBJ1-5 TRBV15 . . TGTGCCACCAGCAGAGTATTACAGCCCCAGCATTTT CATSRVLQPQHF
TRBJ1-5 TRBV30 . . TGTGCCTGGAGTGTACAGGGTGGCAATCAGCCCCAGCATTTT CAWSVQGGNQPQHF
TRBJ2-3 TRBV4-1 . TRBD2 TGCGCCAGCAGCCAAGGGGTAGCGGGGGGTTTAGATACGCAGTATTTT CASSQGVAGGLDTQYF
TRBJ2-7 TRBV29-1 . TRBD1 TGCAGCGCCGCCAATCGACAGGGAGCCGAGCAGTACTTC CSAANRQGAEQYF
TRBJ1-6 TRBV6-1 . . TGTGCCAGCAGGAGGGGTGGTGATTCACCCCTCCACTTT CASRRGGDSPLHF
TRBJ2-7 TRBV15 . . TGTGCCACCAGCAGAGATCCAGGCGGGTCCTACGAGCAGTACTTC CATSRDPGGSYEQYF
TRBJ2-7 TRBV7-2 . TRBD1 TGTGCCAGCAGCTTAGCCGGGACAGGCACCTACGAGCAGTACTTC CASSLAGTGTYEQYF
TRBJ2-5 TRBV10-3 . TRBD2 TGTGCCATCAGCCCGGGACTAGCGGGGGGACAAGAGACCCAGTACTTC CAISPGLAGGQETQYF
TRBJ2-7 TRBV5-4 . . TGTGCCAGCAGCTTGGAAAGACAACTCGGCGAGCAGTACTTC CASSLERQLGEQYF
TRBJ2-7 TRBV9 . TRBD1 TGTGCCAGCAGCGTAGGGGACAGGGGGTACGAGCAGTACTTC CASSVGDRGYEQYF
TRBJ2-5 TRBV7-2 . . TGTGCCAGCAGCTCACAAGAGACCCAGTACTTC CASSSQETQYF
TRBJ2-7 TRBV4-1 . TRBD2 TGCGCCAGCAGGAGCGCTAGCGGACTCAGGCACTACGAGCAGTACTTC CASRSASGLRHYEQYF
TRBJ1-1 TRBV4-1 . . TGCGCCAGCAGCCAGGGAACCCCGAACACTGAAGCTTTCTTT CASSQGTPNTEAFF
TRBJ2-3 TRBV11-3 . TRBD1 TGTGCCAGCAGCTTGACAGGGCCAGATACGCAGTATTTT CASSLTGPDTQYF
TRBJ2-7 TRBV7-2 . . TGTGCCAGCAGCTCTTGGGTGGCGGGTGGTACTCCCTACGAGCAGTACTTC CASSSWVAGGTPYEQYF
TRBJ1-1 TRBV25-1 few TRBD1 TGTGCCAGCAGTGCAACTACAGGGGAGAGGGGGAACACTGAAGCTTTCTTT CASSATTGERGNTEAFF
TRBJ2-5 TRBV29-1 once . TGCAGCGTTCTCGGGCCAGGGCAAGAGACCCAGTACTTC CSVLGPGQETQYF
TRBJ1-1 TRBV7-2 . . TGTGCCAGCAGCCTGACAGGGAACACTGAAGCTTTCTTT CASSLTGNTEAFF
TRBJ2-3 TRBV30 . . TGTGCCTGGAGGACTGGCGGAACTAGCACAGATACGCAGTATTTT CAWRTGGTSTDTQYF
TRBJ2-5 TRBV9 . . TGTGCCAGCAGCGGGTCTCAGCGGAAACCTCTCGATAAGGCCCAGTACTTC CASSGSQRKPLDKAQYF
TRBJ1-2 TRBV29-1 . TRBD1 TGCAGCGTTGGGGACAGGGAGAACTATGGCTACACCTTC CSVGDRENYGYTF
TRBJ2-5 TRBV7-2 . . TGTGCCAGCAGCTTATCAGGGAGGTCGGAGACCCAGTACTTC CASSLSGRSETQYF
TRBJ1-1 TRBV30 few . TGTGCCTGGATTCCCCGGACAGCTGAAGCTTTCTTT CAWIPRTAEAFF
TRBJ1-4 TRBV5-4 . . TGTGCCAGCAGCGCGGGATCAGGTGAAAAACTGTTTTTT CASSAGSGEKLFF
TRBJ2-2 TRBV5-1 once . TGCGCCAGCAGCTTGGGTAGCTCCAAAGGCGGGGAGCTGTTTTTT CASSLGSSKGGELFF
TRBJ1-2 TRBV29-1 . . TGCAGCGTTGTAAAGGGGTCCAACTCGGTCTATGGCTACACCTTC CSVVKGSNSVYGYTF
TRBJ1-3 TRBV30 . . TGTGCCTGGAGTGTTTCTGGAAACACCATATATTTT CAWSVSGNTIYF
TRBJ2-5 TRBV15 . TRBD1 TGTGCCACCAGCAGGGGCACCCAGGGACAGCAAGAGACCCAGTACTTC CATSRGTQGQQETQYF
TRBJ1-1 TRBV30 . . TGTGCCTGGAGAGGCCCGCAAATTGGCAGGGCTTTCTTT CAWRGPQIGRAFF
TRBJ1-2 TRBV4-2 once . TGTGCCAGCAGCCAAGCACGGGATAACTATGGCTACACCTTC CASSQARDNYGYTF
TRBJ1-1 TRBV15 . . TGTGCCACCAGCAGAGAGGGCAGGGAGAACACTGAAGCTTTCTTT CATSREGRENTEAFF
TRBJ1-2 TRBV7-9 . . TGTGCCAGCAGCTTAGCAGTCGGCAGGAAATACTATGGCTACACCTTC CASSLAVGRKYYGYTF
TRBJ1-5 TRBV2 . . TGTGCCAGCAGTGACGAAAAGCGTCAGCCCCAGCATTTT CASSDEKRQPQHF
TRBJ1-1 TRBV2 few . TGTGCCAGCAGTGCTGAACAAGACACTGAAGCTTTCTTT CASSAEQDTEAFF
TRBJ2-1 TRBV30 . . TGTGCCTGGAGTGAGGCTACCCTGCCCCATGAGCAGTTCTTC CAWSEATLPHEQFF
TRBJ2-3 TRBV5-4 once TRBD2 TGTGCCAGCAGCGTCGGGGGACTAGCGGGCACTAGCACAGATACGCAGTATTTT CASSVGGLAGTSTDTQYF
TRBJ1-2 TRBV9 . . TGTGCCAGCAGCGTAGCTACCCTTCCCGGGCTATACACCTTC CASSVATLPGLYTF
TRBJ1-1 TRBV29-1 . TRBD1 TGCAGCGTTACCGACAGGGCTGGGGTGAACACTGAAGCTTTCTTT CSVTDRAGVNTEAFF
TRBJ2-7 TRBV4-1 . . TGCGCCAGCAGACCGGGACTTACTGCCTACGAGCAGTACTTC CASRPGLTAYEQYF
TRBJ2-7 TRBV4-1 . . TGCGCCAGCAGCCAAGTGGGGGGATGGGACGAGCAGTACTTC CASSQVGGWDEQYF
TRBJ2-1 TRBV2 . TRBD1 TGTGCCAGGGGAACGGGACAGGCCGGCAATGAGCAGTTCTTC CARGTGQAGNEQFF
TRBJ2-2 TRBV29-1 . . TGCAGCGTTTACAGCTCGAACACCGGGGAGCTGTTTTTT CSVYSSNTGELFF